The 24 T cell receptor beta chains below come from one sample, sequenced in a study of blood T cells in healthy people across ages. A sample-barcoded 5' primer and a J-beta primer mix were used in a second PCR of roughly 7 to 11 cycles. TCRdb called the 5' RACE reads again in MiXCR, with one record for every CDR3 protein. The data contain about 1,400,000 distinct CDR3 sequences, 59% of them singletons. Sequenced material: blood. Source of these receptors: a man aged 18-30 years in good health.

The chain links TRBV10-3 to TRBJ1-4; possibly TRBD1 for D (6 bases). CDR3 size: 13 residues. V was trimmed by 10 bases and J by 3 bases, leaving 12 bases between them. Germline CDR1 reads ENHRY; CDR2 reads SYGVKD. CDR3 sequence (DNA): TGTGCCACCAAGGGGGACCCTAATGAAAAACTGTTTTTT. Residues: CATKGDPNEKLFF.

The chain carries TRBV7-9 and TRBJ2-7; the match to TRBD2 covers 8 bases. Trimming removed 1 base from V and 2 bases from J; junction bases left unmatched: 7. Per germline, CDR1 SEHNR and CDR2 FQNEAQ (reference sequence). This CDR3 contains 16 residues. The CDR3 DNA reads TGTGCCAGCAGCTTAGTAGCGGGACACCTAACCTACGAGCAGTACTTC. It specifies CASSLVAGHLTYEQYF.

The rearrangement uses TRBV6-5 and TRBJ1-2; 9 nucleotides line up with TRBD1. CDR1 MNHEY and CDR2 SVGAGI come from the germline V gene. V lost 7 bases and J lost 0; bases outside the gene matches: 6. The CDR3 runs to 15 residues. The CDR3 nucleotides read TGTGCCAGCAAAAGGACAGGGGACCCTAACTATGGCTACACCTTC. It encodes CASKRTGDPNYGYTF.

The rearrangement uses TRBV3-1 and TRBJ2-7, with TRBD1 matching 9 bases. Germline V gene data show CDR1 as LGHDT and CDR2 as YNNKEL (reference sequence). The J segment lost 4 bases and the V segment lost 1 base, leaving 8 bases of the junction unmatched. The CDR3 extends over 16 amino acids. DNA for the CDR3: TGTGCCAGCAGCCAAGTGGGCTGGGACAGGGAATACGAGCAGTACTTC. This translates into CASSQVGWDREYEQYF.

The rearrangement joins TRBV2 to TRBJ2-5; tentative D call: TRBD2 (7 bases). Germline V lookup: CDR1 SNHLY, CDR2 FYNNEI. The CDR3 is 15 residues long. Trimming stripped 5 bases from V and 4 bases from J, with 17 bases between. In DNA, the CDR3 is TGTGCCAGCAGTACGGAGGGCCGGGGGGCAGAGACCCAGTACTTC. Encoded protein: CASSTEGRGAETQYF.

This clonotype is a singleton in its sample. The CDR3 reads CASIGQSQETQYF. CDR3 nucleotides: TGTGCCAGCATCGGACAGTCCCAAGAGACCCAGTACTTC. The V gene is TRBV6-5, the J gene TRBJ2-5; D may be TRBD1 (6 bases). Germline CDR1 is MNHEY and CDR2 is SVGAGI. The V end was cut by 7 bases, the J end by 1 base, with 10 bases between. This CDR3 has 13 residues.

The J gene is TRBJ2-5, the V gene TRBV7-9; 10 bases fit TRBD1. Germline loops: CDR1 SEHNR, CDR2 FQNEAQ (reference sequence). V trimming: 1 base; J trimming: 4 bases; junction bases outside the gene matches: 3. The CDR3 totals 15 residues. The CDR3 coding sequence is TGTGCCAGCAGCTTAGTGACAGGGGGCGGAGAGACCCAGTACTTC. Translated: CASSLVTGGGETQYF.

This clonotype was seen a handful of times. DNA of the CDR3: TGTGCCAGCAGCTTACTGATGGACGGCCCCACAGATACGCAGTATTTT. Its protein is CASSLLMDGPTDTQYF. The V call is TRBV7-9, the J call TRBJ2-3; no firm D call. The CDR3 sequence is 16 residues long. V was trimmed by 2 bases and J by 2 bases, leaving 14 bases between them. Per germline, CDR1 SEHNR and CDR2 FQNEAQ (reference sequence).

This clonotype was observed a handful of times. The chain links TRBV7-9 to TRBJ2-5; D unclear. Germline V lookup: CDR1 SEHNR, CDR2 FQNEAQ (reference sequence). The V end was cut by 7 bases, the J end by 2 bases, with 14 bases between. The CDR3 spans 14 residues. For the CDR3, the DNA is TGTGCCAGCACCTCTTCTAAAGCGCAAGAGACCCAGTACTTC. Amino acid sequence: CASTSSKAQETQYF.

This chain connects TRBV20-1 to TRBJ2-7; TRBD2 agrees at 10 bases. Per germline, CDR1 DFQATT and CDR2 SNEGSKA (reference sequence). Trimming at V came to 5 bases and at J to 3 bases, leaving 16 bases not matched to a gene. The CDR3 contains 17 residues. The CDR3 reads CSASGTSVVGAYYEQYF. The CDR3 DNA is TGCAGTGCTTCTGGGACTAGCGTTGTCGGGGCCTACTACGAGCAGTACTTC.

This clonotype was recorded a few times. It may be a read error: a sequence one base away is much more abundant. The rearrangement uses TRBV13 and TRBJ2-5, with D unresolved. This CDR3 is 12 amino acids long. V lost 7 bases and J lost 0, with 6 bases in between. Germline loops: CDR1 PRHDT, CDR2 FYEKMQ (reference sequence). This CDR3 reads CASTQDQETQYF. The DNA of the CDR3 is TGTGCCAGCACCCAAGACCAAGAGACCCAGTACTTC. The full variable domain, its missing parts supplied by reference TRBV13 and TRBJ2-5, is AAGVIQSPRHLIKEKRETATLKCYPIPRHDTVYWYQQGPGQDPQFLISFYEKMQSDKGSIPDRFSAQQFSDYHSELNMSSLELGDSALYFCASTQDQETQYFGPGTRLLVL.

DNA for the CDR3: TGTGCCAGCAGTCGATTGCAGGATCGGGCGTACGAGCAGTACTTC. Translated, it gives CASSRLQDRAYEQYF. The chain recombines TRBV9 with TRBJ2-7; no clear D. Trimming removed 5 bases at V and 4 bases at J, with 19 bases between. The germline CDR1 and CDR2 sequences are SGDLS and YYNGEE. The CDR3 runs to 15 residues.

In DNA, the CDR3 is TGTGCCAGCAGTGAATGGGTGGCGGGGAGGACTGAAGCTTTCTTT. Its protein product is CASSEWVAGRTEAFF. The chain recombines TRBV25-1 with TRBJ1-1; no reliable D call. The ends were cut back, 1 base at V and 5 bases at J, with 14 bases in the middle. The CDR3 has 15 residues. From germline, CDR1 is MGHDK and CDR2 SYGVNS.

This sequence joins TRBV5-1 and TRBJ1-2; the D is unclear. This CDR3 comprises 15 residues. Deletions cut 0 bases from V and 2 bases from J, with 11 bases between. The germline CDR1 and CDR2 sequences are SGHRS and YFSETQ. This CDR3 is CASSLGREANYGYTF. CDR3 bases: TGCGCCAGCAGCTTGGGGCGAGAGGCCAACTATGGCTACACCTTC.

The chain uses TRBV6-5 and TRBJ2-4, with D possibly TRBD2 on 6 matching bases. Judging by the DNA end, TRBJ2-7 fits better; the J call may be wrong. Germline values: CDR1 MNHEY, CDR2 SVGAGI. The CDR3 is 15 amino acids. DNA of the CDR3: TGTGCCAGCAGTTACGGTCAGCGCGCGGGATACGAGCAGTACTTC. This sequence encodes CASSYGQRAGYEQYF.

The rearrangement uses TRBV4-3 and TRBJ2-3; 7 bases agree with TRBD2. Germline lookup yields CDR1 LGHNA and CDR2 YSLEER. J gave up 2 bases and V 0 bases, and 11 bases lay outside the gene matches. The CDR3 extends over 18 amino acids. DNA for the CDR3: TGCGCCAGCAGCCAAGATCCGGGAGGACCGACCGACACAGATACGCAGTATTTT. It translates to CASSQDPGGPTDTDTQYF.

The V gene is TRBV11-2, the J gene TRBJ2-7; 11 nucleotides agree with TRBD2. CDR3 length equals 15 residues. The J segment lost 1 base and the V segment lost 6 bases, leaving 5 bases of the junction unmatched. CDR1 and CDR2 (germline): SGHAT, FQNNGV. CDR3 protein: CASRALAGGSYEQYF. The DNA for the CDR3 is TGTGCCAGCAGAGCGCTAGCGGGAGGTTCCTACGAGCAGTACTTC. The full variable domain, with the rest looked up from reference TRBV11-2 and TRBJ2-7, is EAGVAQSPRYKIIEKRQSVAFWCNPISGHATLYWYQQILGQGPKLLIQFQNNGVVDDSQLPKDRFSAERLKGVDSTLKIQPAKLEDSAVYLCASRALAGGSYEQYFGPGTRLTVT.

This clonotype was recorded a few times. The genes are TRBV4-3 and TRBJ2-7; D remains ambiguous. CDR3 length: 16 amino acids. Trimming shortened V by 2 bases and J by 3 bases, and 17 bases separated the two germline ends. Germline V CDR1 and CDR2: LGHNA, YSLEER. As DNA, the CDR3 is TGCGCCAGCAGCCAATCTCCTTCAAGACGGCTCTACGAGCAGTACTTC. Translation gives CASSQSPSRRLYEQYF.

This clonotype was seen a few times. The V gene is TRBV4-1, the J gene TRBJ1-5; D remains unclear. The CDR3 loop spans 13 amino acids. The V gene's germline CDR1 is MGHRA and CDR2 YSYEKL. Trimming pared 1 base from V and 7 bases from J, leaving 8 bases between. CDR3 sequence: CASSQATGQPQHF. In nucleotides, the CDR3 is TGCGCCAGCAGCCAAGCAACGGGCCAGCCCCAGCATTTT.

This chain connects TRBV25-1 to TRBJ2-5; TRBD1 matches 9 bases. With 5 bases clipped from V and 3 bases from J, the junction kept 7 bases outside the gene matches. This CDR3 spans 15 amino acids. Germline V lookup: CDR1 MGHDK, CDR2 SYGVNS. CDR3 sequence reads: CASSQIGTGKETQYF. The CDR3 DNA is TGTGCCAGCAGTCAGATTGGGACAGGGAAAGAGACCCAGTACTTC. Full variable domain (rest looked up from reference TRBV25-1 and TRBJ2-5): EADIYQTPRYLVIGTGKKITLECSQTMGHDKMYWYQQDPGMELHLIHYSYGVNSTEKGDLSSESTVSRIRTEHFPLTLESARPSHTSQYLCASSQIGTGKETQYFGPGTRLLVL.

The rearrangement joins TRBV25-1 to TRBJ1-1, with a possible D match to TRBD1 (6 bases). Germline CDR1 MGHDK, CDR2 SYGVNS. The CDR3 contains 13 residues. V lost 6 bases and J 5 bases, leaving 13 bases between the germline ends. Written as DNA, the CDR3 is TGTGCCAGCAGGGCGGCAGGGGAGACTGAAGCTTTCTTT. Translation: CASRAAGETEAFF. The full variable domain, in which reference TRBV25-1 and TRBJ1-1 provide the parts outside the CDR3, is EADIYQTPRYLVIGTGKKITLECSQTMGHDKMYWYQQDPGMELHLIHYSYGVNSTEKGDLSSESTVSRIRTEHFPLTLESARPSHTSQYLCASRAAGETEAFFGQGTRLTVV.

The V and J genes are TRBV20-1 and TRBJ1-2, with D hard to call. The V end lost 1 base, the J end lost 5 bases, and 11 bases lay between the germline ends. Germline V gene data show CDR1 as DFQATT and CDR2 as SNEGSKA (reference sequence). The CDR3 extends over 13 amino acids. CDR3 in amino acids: CSARVKALYGYTF. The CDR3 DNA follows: TGCAGTGCTAGAGTAAAGGCATTGTATGGCTACACCTTC.

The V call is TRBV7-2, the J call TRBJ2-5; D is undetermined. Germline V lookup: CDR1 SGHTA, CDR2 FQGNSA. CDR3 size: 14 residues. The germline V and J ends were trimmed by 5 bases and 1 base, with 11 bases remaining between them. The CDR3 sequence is CASSVVAFQETQYF. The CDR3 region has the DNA TGTGCCAGCAGCGTCGTAGCCTTCCAAGAGACCCAGTACTTC.

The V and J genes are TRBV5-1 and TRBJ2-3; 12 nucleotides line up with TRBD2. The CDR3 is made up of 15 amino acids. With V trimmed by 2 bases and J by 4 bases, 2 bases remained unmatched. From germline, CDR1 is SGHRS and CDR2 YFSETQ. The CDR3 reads CASSFGLAGSDTQYF. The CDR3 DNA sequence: TGCGCCAGCAGCTTCGGACTAGCGGGGTCAGATACGCAGTATTTT. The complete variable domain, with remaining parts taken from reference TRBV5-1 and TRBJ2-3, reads KAGVTQTPRYLIKTRGQQVTLSCSPISGHRSVSWYQQTPGQGLQFLFEYFSETQRNKGNFPGRFSGRQFSNSRSEMNVSTLELGDSALYLCASSFGLAGSDTQYFGPGTRLTVL.